These 13 T cell receptor beta chains were all obtained from the same sample, sequenced in a study of type 1 regulatory T cells. Points from the study as a whole: Compared with non-type 1 regulatory T cells, type 1 regulatory T cells showed a more restricted TCR repertoire.

Each CDR3 protein gets one entry after TCRdb re-called the reads with MiXCR. The sample includes approximately 77,000 distinct CDR3 sequences, around 21% of them seen just once. No antigen has been identified for these receptors. Sequenced: cultured type 1 regulatory T (Tr1) cells, either the whole culture or a sorted fraction (not recorded which). The receptors were sampled from a human donor in good health.

The chain uses TRBV4-2 and TRBJ2-3; 7 bases agree with TRBD2. Trimming at V came to 2 bases and at J to 1 base, leaving 0 bases not matched to a gene. CDR1 LGHNA and CDR2 YNFKEQ come from the germline V gene. The CDR3 spans 14 residues. The CDR3 DNA sequence: TGTGCCAGCAGCCAACTAGCGGGCACAGATACGCAGTATTTT. Amino acid sequence: CASSQLAGTDTQYF.

As concerns this clonotype: A much larger clone differs by one base, so this may be a read error. The rearrangement uses TRBV5-1 and TRBJ2-7, with TRBD1 identical over 9 bases. The CDR3 loop spans 16 amino acids. V lost 4 bases to trimming and J lost 7 bases; unmatched junction nucleotides: 15. The germline gives CDR1 SGHRS, CDR2 YFSETQ. The CDR3 here is CASSLTGGGQYNEQYF. CDR3 DNA sequence: TGCGCCAGCAGCCTTACAGGGGGCGGGCAGTACAATGAGCAGTACTTC.

Concerning this clonotype: An end of the junction differs from the germline gene, which may be a read error. V usage is TRBV5-1 and J usage is TRBJ2-2, with 9 bases that match TRBD2. The V gene's germline CDR1 is SGHRS and CDR2 YFSETQ. The CDR3 covers 17 residues. The CDR3 loop is CVSSLEAGGPRTGELFF. CDR3 coding DNA: TGCGTCAGCAGCTTGGAGGCGGGAGGGCCCCGGACCGGGGAGCTGTTTTTT. Combining the CDR3 with reference TRBV5-1 and TRBJ2-2 gives the whole variable domain KAGVTQTPRYLIKTRGQQVTLSCSPISGHRSVSWYQQTPGQGLQFLFEYFSETQRNKGNFPGRFSGRQFSNSRSEMNVSTLELGDSALYLCVSSLEAGGPRTGELFFGEGSRLTVL.

The V call is TRBV5-1, the J call TRBJ2-3; D uncertain. The V and J ends lost 4 bases and 6 bases respectively, with 9 bases between them. From germline, CDR1 is SGHRS and CDR2 YFSETQ. The CDR3 totals 12 residues. The CDR3 loop is CASSRVGDTQYF. The CDR3 DNA follows: TGCGCCAGCAGCCGAGTTGGGGATACGCAGTATTTT.

The chain joins TRBV24-1 to TRBJ2-1, with 10 nucleotides matching TRBD2. Germline V gene sequence: CDR1 KGHDR, CDR2 SFDVKD. The CDR3 runs 15 residues. After removal of 5 bases from V and 7 bases from J, the junction contained 7 bases not matched to a gene. The CDR3 nucleotides are TGTGCCACCAGTGGGCTAGCGGGAGAAGGTAATGAGCAGTTCTTC. As protein: CATSGLAGEGNEQFF.

The chain carries TRBV7-2 and TRBJ2-3; D gene uncertain. The V and J ends lost 1 base and 5 bases respectively, with 7 bases between them. The CDR3 is 13 amino acids. Germline V gene sequence: CDR1 SGHTA, CDR2 FQGNSA. CDR3 sequence: CASSLVAGDTQYF. The CDR3 region has the DNA TGTGCCAGCAGCTTAGTCGCAGGAGATACGCAGTATTTT. Variable domain in full (rest from reference TRBV7-2 and TRBJ2-3): GAGVSQSPSNKVTEKGKDVELRCDPISGHTALYWYRQSLGQGLEFLIYFQGNSAPDKSGLPSDRFSAERTGGSVSTLTIQRTQQEDSAVYLCASSLVAGDTQYFGPGTRLTVL.

CDR3: CASSGRGPIETQYF. CDR3 nucleotides: TGTGCCAGTAGTGGCAGGGGGCCGATCGAGACCCAGTACTTC. The chain links TRBV19 to TRBJ2-5, with TRBD1 matching 8 bases. With V trimmed by 5 bases and J by 5 bases, 7 bases remained unmatched. Per germline, CDR1 LNHDA and CDR2 SQIVND (reference sequence). The CDR3 has 14 amino acids.

In the case of this clonotype: A much larger clone differs by one base, so this may be a read error. The V gene is TRBV7-2, the J gene TRBJ1-3; tentative D call: TRBD1 (5 bases). This CDR3 spans 14 amino acids. The germline CDR1 and CDR2 sequences are SGHTA and FQGNSA. The CDR3 sequence is CAGRVAGSGNTIYF. For the CDR3, the DNA is TGTGCCGGCAGGGTAGCAGGCTCTGGAAACACCATATATTTT.

The gene calls are TRBV3-1 and TRBJ1-2; D is unresolved. Trimming took 1 base from V and 4 from J, leaving 13 bases between them. In germline, CDR1 is LGHDT, CDR2 YNNKEL (reference sequence). The CDR3 runs 15 residues. The CDR3 sequence is CASSQGIGSFYGYTF. Written as DNA, the CDR3 is TGTGCCAGCAGCCAAGGCATTGGCAGCTTCTATGGCTACACCTTC.

Turning to this clonotype: A read error may produce the germline difference seen at one junction end. V and J are TRBV27 and TRBJ2-1; D gene unclear. Germline V CDR1 and CDR2: MNHEY, SMNVEV (reference sequence). The CDR3 has 13 residues. The CDR3 reads CASSFRSSNEQFF. The CDR3 DNA reads TGTGCCAGCAGTTTTAGGTCCTCCAATGAGCAGTTCTTC.

The chain employs TRBV6-6 and TRBJ2-7; the D gene is possibly TRBD1 (6 bases). Trimming cost V 6 bases and J 3 bases, with 12 bases left between them. There are 13 residues in the CDR3. Germline V gives CDR1 MNHNY, CDR2 SVGAGI (reference sequence). Written as DNA, the CDR3 is TGTGCCAGCAGAAATTCAGGGGTCTACGAGCAGTACTTC. This codes for CASRNSGVYEQYF.

The sample holds a few counts of this clonotype. The V call is TRBV15, the J call TRBJ1-2; 8 nucleotides agree with TRBD1. V shed 3 bases and J 8 bases; nucleotides not matched to a gene: 8. The V gene's germline CDR1 is LNHNV and CDR2 YYDKDF (reference sequence). CDR3 length equals 14 residues. The CDR3 DNA follows: TGTGCCACCAGCAGCCGTTACAGGGGGTCCGGCTACACCTTC. Translating gives CATSSRYRGSGYTF. The full variable domain, with the rest looked up from reference TRBV15 and TRBJ1-2, is DAMVIQNPRYQVTQFGKPVTLSCSQTLNHNVMYWYQQKSSQAPKLLFHYYDKDFNNEADTPDNFQSRRPNTSFCFLDIRSPGLGDTAMYLCATSSRYRGSGYTFGSGTRLTVV.

In its sample, this clonotype was seen many times. The V gene is TRBV6-5, the J gene TRBJ1-2; 7 nucleotides align to TRBD1. The CDR3 contains 14 residues. V lost 6 bases, J lost 2 bases, and 6 bases stayed unmatched. Germline CDR1 is MNHEY and CDR2 is SVGAGI. The CDR3 DNA sequence: TGTGCCAGCAGCTGGACAGGATTAAACTATGGCTACACCTTC. Protein product: CASSWTGLNYGYTF.